This passage covers 29 T cell receptor beta chains from one sample sequenced in a study of PD-L1 blockade in urothelial cancer. Assay: immunoSEQ multiplex PCR; the TCRdb copy retains only in-frame clones and omits some. This sample has 70,000 to 75,000 clones, with roughly nine tenths found just once. Sequencing was performed on PBMCs, taken around atezolizumab (anti-PD-L1) treatment. Source of these receptors: a man between 60 and 75 years old with urothelial cancer.

The chain employs TRBV5-4 and TRBJ2-3; no reliable D call. The V end lost 0 bases, the J end lost 1 base, and 12 bases lay between the germline ends. This CDR3 spans 16 amino acids. CDR1 is SGHNT, CDR2 YYREEE, per germline (reference sequence). CDR3 sequence (DNA): TGTGCCAGCAGCTTGGGGCAGAATATTGGCACAGATACGCAGTATTTT. Translating gives CASSLGQNIGTDTQYF.

The chain links TRBV6-1 to TRBJ1-1; 7 nucleotides agree with TRBD1. The trim removed 5 bases at V and 4 bases at J, leaving 4 bases unmatched. The CDR3 extends over 13 amino acids. CDR1 is MNHNS, CDR2 SASEGT, per germline. CDR3 amino acids: CASSQTGTTEAFF. The CDR3 DNA reads TGTGCCAGCAGTCAGACAGGGACCACTGAAGCTTTCTTT.

This sequence joins TRBV6-6 and TRBJ1-1; D possibly corresponds to TRBD1 (6 bases). Looked up from germline, CDR1 is MNHNY and CDR2 is SVGAGI (reference sequence). Trimming removed 4 bases from V and 1 base from J, with 10 bases in between. The CDR3 extends over 14 amino acids. The CDR3 coding sequence is TGTGCCAGCAGTTCCTCGACAGGGAACACTGAAGCTTTCTTT. Protein product: CASSSSTGNTEAFF.

The chain has TRBV2 and TRBJ2-3; no firm D call. Germline CDR1 and CDR2: SNHLY and FYNNEI. The CDR3 runs to 11 residues. Trimming removed 3 bases at V and 5 bases at J, with 3 bases between. The CDR3 protein is CASSDRDTQYF. The CDR3 DNA sequence: TGTGCCAGCAGTGACAGAGATACGCAGTATTTT.

V is TRBV4-1 and J is TRBJ1-3; D may be TRBD1 (5 bases). The V end lost 1 base, the J end lost 0 bases, and 13 bases lay between the germline ends. This CDR3 region has 17 residues. Looked up from germline, CDR1 is MGHRA and CDR2 is YSYEKL. In nucleotides, the CDR3 is TGCGCCAGCAGCCAAGTGTTCGGGGGAGACTCTGGAAACACCATATATTTT. Protein product: CASSQVFGGDSGNTIYF.

The chain is built from TRBV5-4 and TRBJ1-2, with 7 bases identical to TRBD1. The CDR3 is 14 amino acids. CDR1 and CDR2 from the germline V gene are SGHNT and YYREEE (reference sequence). J was trimmed by 4 bases and V by 4 bases; bases with no gene match: 7. The CDR3 region is CASSHRDRAYGYTF. The DNA of the CDR3 is TGTGCCAGCAGCCACCGGGACAGAGCCTATGGCTACACCTTC.

J is TRBJ2-1 and V is TRBV10-1, with 8 bases identical to TRBD1. CDR1 is WNHNN, CDR2 SYGVQD, per germline (reference sequence). Unmatched junction bases numbered 6, after V lost 4 bases and J lost 7 bases. The CDR3 consists of 14 residues. CDR3 protein: CASSGSGTGNEQFF. The CDR3, as DNA: TGCGCCAGCAGTGGGTCCGGGACAGGTAATGAGCAGTTCTTC.

The chain joins TRBV30 to TRBJ2-2, with D possibly matching TRBD1 (6 bases). Germline loops: CDR1 GTSNPN, CDR2 SVGIG (reference sequence). The V end was cut by 5 bases, the J end by 4 bases, with 17 bases between. The CDR3 loop spans 15 amino acids. CDR3 protein: CAWGRRGSGTGELFF. The CDR3 nucleotides read TGTGCCTGGGGACGAAGGGGGTCAGGCACCGGGGAGCTGTTTTTT. Filled out from reference TRBV30 and TRBJ2-2, the complete variable domain reads SQTIHQWPATLVQPVGSPLSLECTVEGTSNPNLYWYRQAAGRGLQLLFYSVGIGQISSEVPQNLSASRPQDRQFILSSKKLLLSDSGFYLCAWGRRGSGTGELFFGEGSRLTVL.

The chain is built from TRBV5-8 and TRBJ2-5; D possibly corresponds to TRBD2 (6 bases). The germline V gene has CDR1 SGHTS and CDR2 YDEGEE. The V and J ends lost 2 bases and 7 bases respectively, with 24 bases between them. There are 17 residues in the CDR3. The CDR3 here is CASSLPLGGESLGTQYF. CDR3 coding DNA: TGTGCCAGCAGCTTACCTCTCGGCGGGGAGTCCCTCGGGACCCAGTACTTC. Complete variable domain (other parts from reference TRBV5-8 and TRBJ2-5): EAGVTQSPTHLIKTRGQQATLRCSPISGHTSVYWYQQALGLGLQFLLWYDEGEERNRGNFPPRFSGRQFPNYSSELNVNALELEDSALYLCASSLPLGGESLGTQYFGPGTRLLVL.

The rearrangement joins TRBV4-2 to TRBJ2-1, with TRBD2 as a possible D gene (6 bases). This CDR3 is built from 16 residues. CDR1 LGHNA and CDR2 YNFKEQ come from the germline V gene. The ends were cut back, 0 bases at V and 2 bases at J, with 11 bases in the middle. Written as DNA, the CDR3 is TGTGCCAGCAGCCAAGAGCCCGGGACTGCCTACAATGAGCAGTTCTTC. Protein: CASSQEPGTAYNEQFF.

There are a few counts of this clone. In DNA form, the CDR3 reads TGTGCCAGTAACACGCTTACTACAGGGGGCATACAGCCCCAGCATTTT. The encoded protein is CASNTLTTGGIQPQHF. This chain uses TRBV19 with TRBJ1-5; 9 bases are shared with TRBD1. Trimming at V came to 7 bases and at J to 7 bases, leaving 14 bases not matched to a gene. The CDR3 has 16 residues. Germline CDR1 and CDR2: LNHDA and SQIVND (reference sequence).

This clone occurred once. The chain carries TRBV4-1 and TRBJ2-7, with 8 positions matching TRBD2. The J segment lost 2 bases and the V segment lost 1 base, leaving 16 bases of the junction unmatched. Germline CDR1 and CDR2: MGHRA and YSYEKL. This CDR3 region has 19 residues. CDR3 DNA sequence: TGCGCCAGCAGCCAAGTCCTCCCAGCGGGGGTCGGATCCGCCTACGAGCAGTACTTC. Residues: CASSQVLPAGVGSAYEQYF.

In DNA, the CDR3 is TGCAGCGGCAGGTTCTGGGACACTGAAGCTTTCTTT. It codes for CSGRFWDTEAFF. The chain employs TRBV29-1 and TRBJ1-1; D gene ambiguous. The CDR3 extends over 12 amino acids. Trimming pared 7 bases from V and 3 bases from J, leaving 12 bases between. Germline V gene lookup returns CDR1 SQVTM and CDR2 ANQGSEA.

As DNA, the CDR3 is TGTGCCAGCAGCCTGGGGACTACCGGGGAGACCCAGTACTTC. Translating it yields CASSLGTTGETQYF. The J gene is TRBJ2-5, the V gene TRBV11-2, with 7 bases that match TRBD2. The CDR3 has 14 amino acids. The germline gives CDR1 SGHAT, CDR2 FQNNGV. V shed 5 bases, J shed 5 bases, and the junction held 8 bases outside the gene matches. Full variable domain (missing parts from reference TRBV11-2 and TRBJ2-5): EAGVAQSPRYKIIEKRQSVAFWCNPISGHATLYWYQQILGQGPKLLIQFQNNGVVDDSQLPKDRFSAERLKGVDSTLKIQPAKLEDSAVYLCASSLGTTGETQYFGPGTRLLVL.

This clone was counted between two and nine times. V is TRBV5-6 and J is TRBJ1-2; a weak D match, TRBD1 (5 bases). Trimming left V 6 bases short and J 4 bases short, with 16 bases between. The CDR3 contains 14 residues. CDR1 and CDR2 from the germline V gene are SGHDT and YYEEEE. CDR3 coding DNA: TGTGCCAGCACCAAAAGGAGGGGAGGCTATGGCTACACCTTC. Protein: CASTKRRGGYGYTF.

This CDR3 is CASSADRGRYEQYF. The CDR3 DNA follows: TGTGCCAGCAGTGCGGACAGGGGGCGCTACGAGCAGTACTTC. The rearrangement joins TRBV6-1 to TRBJ2-7, with 11 bases identical to TRBD1. The CDR3 runs 14 residues. V lost 4 bases, J lost 3 bases, and 2 bases stayed unmatched. Germline V gene sequence: CDR1 MNHNS, CDR2 SASEGT.

This clone turned up a few times. The chain uses TRBV5-1 and TRBJ1-6; D gene unclear. Per germline, CDR1 SGHRS and CDR2 YFSETQ. The V gene lost 3 bases and the J gene lost 8 bases, with 6 bases spanning the gap. The CDR3 covers 12 residues. The CDR3 DNA sequence: TGCGCCAGCAGCTCGAGAGATTCACCCCTCCACTTT. This encodes CASSSRDSPLHF. The complete variable domain, with remaining parts taken from reference TRBV5-1 and TRBJ1-6, reads KAGVTQTPRYLIKTRGQQVTLSCSPISGHRSVSWYQQTPGQGLQFLFEYFSETQRNKGNFPGRFSGRQFSNSRSEMNVSTLELGDSALYLCASSSRDSPLHFGNGTRLTVT.

V usage is TRBV5-1 and J usage is TRBJ2-5; 8 positions agree with TRBD2. Trimming took 6 bases from V and 1 from J; bases not matched to a gene: 5. Germline V lookup: CDR1 SGHRS, CDR2 YFSETQ. CDR3 length equals 14 residues. The CDR3 nucleotides are TGCGCCAGCACCCCCCGGGGGGGCCAAGAGACCCAGTACTTC. Amino acid sequence: CASTPRGGQETQYF.

The chain has TRBV4-1 and TRBJ2-3, with 11 bases identical to TRBD2. This CDR3 comprises 16 residues. CDR1 is MGHRA, CDR2 YSYEKL, per germline. Trimming removed 0 bases from V and 6 bases from J; junction bases left unmatched: 5. In DNA form, the CDR3 reads TGCGCCAGCAGCCAAGATCCGGGACTAGCGGCGGATACGCAGTATTTT. As protein: CASSQDPGLAADTQYF.

The chain has TRBV27 and TRBJ1-2, with a tentative D call TRBD1 (6 bases). V gave up 5 bases and J gave up 7 bases, with 17 bases separating them. Germline CDR1 MNHEY, CDR2 SMNVEV (reference sequence). The CDR3 length is 14 residues. CDR3 in amino acids: CASSLSQGVGGYTF. The CDR3, as DNA: TGTGCCAGCAGTCTTTCACAGGGTGTTGGTGGCTACACCTTC.

The rearrangement joins TRBV6-5 to TRBJ1-2; a possible D gene is TRBD1 (5 bases). This CDR3 comprises 16 residues. The ends were cut back, 0 bases at V and 1 base at J, with 12 bases in the middle. Germline V gene sequence: CDR1 MNHEY, CDR2 SVGAGI. The CDR3 is CASSYSRRDGNYGYTF. CDR3 in DNA: TGTGCCAGCAGTTACTCGAGGAGGGACGGTAACTATGGCTACACCTTC.

V and J are TRBV6-6 and TRBJ2-7; D unclear. The CDR3 runs 13 residues. The germline gives CDR1 MNHNY, CDR2 SVGAGI (reference sequence). Trimming removed 3 bases from V and 3 bases from J, with 9 bases in between. CDR3 residues: CASSYQNSYEQYF. The CDR3 DNA sequence: TGTGCCAGCAGTTATCAAAACAGCTACGAGCAGTACTTC.

The chain combines TRBV6-1 with TRBJ1-2, with D possibly TRBD1 on 5 matching bases. CDR3 length: 15 residues. Trimming removed 1 base at V and 6 bases at J, with 15 bases between. Germline lookup yields CDR1 MNHNS and CDR2 SASEGT. In DNA, the CDR3 is TGTGCCAGCAGTGAAGGGGCGTGGGGGGGAGATGGCTACACCTTC. It is translated as CASSEGAWGGDGYTF.

The genes are TRBV5-4 and TRBJ2-1; a weak D match, TRBD1 (7 bases). Trimming cost V 4 bases and J 2 bases, with 16 bases left between them. This CDR3 comprises 16 residues. Germline V gene lookup returns CDR1 SGHNT and CDR2 YYREEE (reference sequence). Here the CDR3 reads CASSPRRGATYNEQFF. DNA for the CDR3: TGTGCCAGCAGCCCCCGCAGGGGGGCTACCTACAATGAGCAGTTCTTC.

The J gene is TRBJ1-1, the V gene TRBV5-6; 8 bases are a match to TRBD1. CDR1 and CDR2 from the germline V gene are SGHDT and YYEEEE. Germline trimming cut 2 bases from V and 1 base from J; bases unmatched to any gene: 1. This CDR3 comprises 14 residues. The CDR3 reads CASSFDRGNTEAFF. CDR3 in DNA: TGTGCCAGCAGCTTCGACAGGGGGAACACTGAAGCTTTCTTT.

With regard to this clone: The junction does not match germline at one end; this may be a read error. The chain joins TRBV29-1 to TRBJ2-5; D unclear. This CDR3 has 12 amino acids. The germline CDR1 and CDR2 sequences are SQVTM and ANQGSEA. The CDR3 coding sequence is TGCAGCGCTGAAGATTTCGGGGAGACCCAGTACTTC. Translating gives CSAEDFGETQYF.

This rearrangement joins TRBV6-5 to TRBJ2-7; the D gene is possibly TRBD1 (5 bases). The CDR3 has 14 residues. With 2 bases removed from V and 0 bases from J, the gap between germline ends came to 8 bases. The germline CDR1 and CDR2 sequences are MNHEY and SVGAGI. The CDR3 DNA reads as TGTGCCAGCAGTTACCTGCAGGGCTCCTACGAGCAGTACTTC. Its protein product is CASSYLQGSYEQYF.

The rearrangement joins TRBV6-1 to TRBJ1-1, with 8 bases identical to TRBD1. CDR1 and CDR2 from the germline V gene are MNHNS and SASEGT. The junction had 3 bases not matched to a gene; V was cut back by 5 bases and J by 1 base. The CDR3 has 14 amino acids. The CDR3 region has the DNA TGTGCCAGCAGTAGGACAGGGCCGAACACTGAAGCTTTCTTT. This encodes CASSRTGPNTEAFF.

V usage is TRBV28 and J usage is TRBJ1-5; the match to TRBD1 covers 8 bases. This CDR3 region has 15 residues. V trimming: 2 bases; J trimming: 5 bases; junction bases outside the gene matches: 5. CDR1 is MDHEN, CDR2 SYDVKM, per germline. The CDR3 nucleotides are TGTGCCAGCAGTTTAGGAGGACAGGGCTATCAGCCCCAGCATTTT. It translates to CASSLGGQGYQPQHF. Drawing the rest from reference TRBV28 and TRBJ1-5, the complete variable domain is DVKVTQSSRYLVKRTGEKVFLECVQDMDHENMFWYRQDPGLGLRLIYFSYDVKMKEKGDIPEGYSVSREKKERFSLILESASTNQTSMYLCASSLGGQGYQPQHFGDGTRLSIL.